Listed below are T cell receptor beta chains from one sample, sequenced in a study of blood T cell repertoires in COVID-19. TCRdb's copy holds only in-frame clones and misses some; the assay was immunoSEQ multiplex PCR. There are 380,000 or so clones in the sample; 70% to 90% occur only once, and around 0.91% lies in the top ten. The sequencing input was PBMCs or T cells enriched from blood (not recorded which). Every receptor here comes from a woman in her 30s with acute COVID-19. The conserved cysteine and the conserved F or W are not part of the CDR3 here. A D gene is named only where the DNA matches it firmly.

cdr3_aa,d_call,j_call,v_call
ASSSTSGGGEQY,TRBD2,TRBJ2-7,TRBV5-4
ASSYSDSFYEQY,-,TRBJ2-7,TRBV6-5
ATSVGVEQY,-,TRBJ2-7,TRBV24-1
ASSLAGGFGELF,TRBD1,TRBJ2-2,TRBV5-1
ASSAVPRGTSLGYT,-,TRBJ1-2,TRBV6-1
ASSVTSGGSYEQY,TRBD2,TRBJ2-7,TRBV9
ASSLRQGPSTDTQY,TRBD1,TRBJ2-3,TRBV9
AIQPNTGSDEGAGYSYEQY,-,TRBJ2-7,TRBV5-1
SARVKSPLH,-,TRBJ1-6,TRBV20-1
ASSISGGNEQF,TRBD1,TRBJ2-1,TRBV19
ASSATSFSSYNEQF,-,TRBJ2-1,TRBV10-1
ASSFGGENQPQH,-,TRBJ1-5,TRBV3-1/TRBV3-2
ASSVDPTRGNYGYT,-,TRBJ1-2,TRBV9
ARPTGIAYEQY,-,TRBJ2-7,TRBV12-3/TRBV12-4
AITDTLSGNTIY,-,TRBJ1-3,TRBV10-3
ASNREGAYEQY,-,TRBJ2-7,TRBV11-1
AWSRQASDGYT,-,TRBJ1-2,TRBV30
ASRRTLGEEKLF,-,TRBJ1-4,TRBV6-5
ASSLAGTGASYEQY,TRBD1,TRBJ2-7,TRBV5-1
ASGKTGALYEQY,TRBD1,TRBJ2-7,TRBV27
ASSRDRANTGELF,TRBD1,TRBJ2-2,TRBV5-1
ASSSGQTNTEAF,-,TRBJ1-1,TRBV7-2
SGAGTGGNLETQY,TRBD1,TRBJ2-5,TRBV29-1
ASSQSRGGGTDTQY,TRBD2,TRBJ2-3,TRBV4-3
ASSYVGPYEQY,-,TRBJ2-7,TRBV6-2/TRBV6-3